The clone carrying this T cell receptor (beta chain) was seen a few times. The antigen is not known. With 2 bases clipped from V and 4 bases from J, the junction kept 4 bases outside the gene matches. The CDR3 extends over 14 amino acids. CDR1 is MDHEN and CDR2 is SYDVKM in the germline V gene. Lactation, pregnancy, other autoimmune disease or uncontrolled infection excluded patients. The entry originates in a study of T cells in Graves' hyperthyroidism and ophthalmopathy. The CDR3 regions of TCR beta were amplified from RNA transcripts. TCR CDR3 underwent first-round RT-PCR with the HTBI primer set. Each CDR3 protein gets one entry after TCRdb re-called the multiplex PCR reads with MiXCR. In the table there are 500,000 to 550,000 distinct CDR3 sequences, 15% to 20% of which are singletons. Regarding the study as a whole: Blood held most thyroid clonotypes expanded above 0.001 frequency.

Input material: blood. The gene calls are TRBV28 and TRBJ1-1; 7 bases map to TRBD1. The sequence came from a middle-aged man with Graves' ophthalmopathy. This CDR3 reads CASSLRDSGTEAFF. The CDR3 coding sequence is TGTGCCAGCAGTTTACGGGACAGCGGCACTGAAGCTTTCTTT.